Listed here are 2 T cell receptor beta chains from one sample, sequenced in a study of blood T cell repertoires in COVID-19. Here immunoSEQ multiplex PCR was the method, and the copy in TCRdb shows in-frame clones only, minus some. The table has about 250,000 clones, 80% to 85% seen once. The sequencing sample was made of PBMCs or T cells enriched from blood (not recorded which). These receptors all stem from a man between 45 and 60 years old who had recovered from COVID-19.

This clone was picked up many times. The sample has other DNA sequences that encode this CDR3 too. The rearrangement joins TRBV5-4 to TRBJ2-5; D uncertain. The CDR3 extends over 14 amino acids. Germline assignment: CDR1 SGHNT and CDR2 YYREEE (reference sequence). Trimming cost V 0 bases and J 2 bases, with 8 bases left between them. The CDR3 sequence is CASSLEARQETQYF. CDR3 nucleotide sequence: TGTGCCAGCAGCTTGGAAGCCAGGCAAGAGACCCAGTACTTC. The full variable domain, rest sourced from reference TRBV5-4 and TRBJ2-5, is ETGVTQSPTHLIKTRGQQVTLRCSSQSGHNTVSWYQQALGQGPQFIFQYYREEENGRGNFPPRFSGLQFPNYSSELNVNALELDDSALYLCASSLEARQETQYFGPGTRLLVL.

The chain combines TRBV29-1 with TRBJ1-4; D is perhaps TRBD1 (6 bases). This CDR3 spans 13 amino acids. Germline CDR1 SQVTM, CDR2 ANQGSEA. The V end was cut by 7 bases, the J end by 4 bases, with 13 bases between. The CDR3 DNA follows: TGCAGCGCCACCGGACAGTATAATGAAAAACTGTTTTTT. Translated: CSATGQYNEKLFF.